The clone carrying this T cell receptor beta chain was observed at least ten times. The data belong to a study of regulatory T cells in long-lasting Graves disease. Germline CDR1 and CDR2: MNHEY and SMNVEV (reference sequence). The CDR3 has 14 residues. Trimming removed 6 bases at V and 1 base at J, with 13 bases between. For TCR beta, libraries came from iRepertoire HTBI primers and Arm-PCR of CDR3 regions. From the multiplex PCR reads, TCRdb called clonotypes with MiXCR, one entry per CDR3 protein. The repertoire holds approximately 310,000 distinct CDR3 sequences, with about 20% as singletons. The time point here: newly diagnosed GD, antithyroid drugs for less than 3 months. Generation of the TCR library employed RNA extracted from PBMCs.

The source of this sequence is a female donor with Graves disease. The gene calls are TRBV27 and TRBJ2-7; a weak D match, TRBD1 (6 bases). This specimen was peripheral blood mononuclear cells (PBMCs), taken at new diagnosis, from a patient treated with antithyroid drugs. This CDR3 is CASRRTDPSYEQYF. DNA of the CDR3: TGTGCCAGCAGAAGGACAGACCCTTCCTACGAGCAGTACTTC.